This T cell receptor beta chain came from a study of technical replicates of blood from a handful of donors. V gave up 5 bases and J gave up 1 base, with 11 bases separating them. The CDR3 contains 14 residues. Germline V gene data show CDR1 as LNHDA and CDR2 as SQIVND (reference sequence). Sequencing was performed with immunoSEQ multiplex PCR; in TCRdb, only in-frame clones are kept and a portion is missing. The sample lists about 84,000 clones, under 95% occurring once. What was sequenced was T cells isolated from PBMCs. The chain links TRBV19 to TRBJ1-1, with D perhaps TRBD1 (6 bases). The receptor was isolated from a human donor in good health. CDR3 sequence reads: CASSLRGGNTEAFF. CDR3 bases: TGTGCCAGTAGTTTGAGGGGGGGGAACACTGAAGCTTTCTTT. Variable domain in full (rest from reference TRBV19 and TRBJ1-1): DGGITQSPKYLFRKEGQNVTLSCEQNLNHDAMYWYRQDPGQGLRLIYYSQIVNDFQKGDIAEGYSVSREKKESFPLTVTSAQKNPTAFYLCASSLRGGNTEAFFGQGTRLTVV.